Listed here are 22 T cell receptor beta chains from one sample, sequenced in a study of CD8+CD57+ T cells in acquired aplastic anemia. TCR beta VDJ combinations and CDR3 sequences were profiled from genomic DNA. MiXCR, applied by TCRdb to the reads, yields one record per CDR3 protein. The table includes around 130,000 distinct CDR3 sequences, 48% detected once. Sequenced: sorted CD4+, CD8+, or CD8+CD57+ T cells (not recorded which) from PBMCs. Receptors originate from a human donor in good health, serving as a control.

The chain carries TRBV15 and TRBJ2-7; D ambiguous. Germline V gives CDR1 LNHNV, CDR2 YYDKDF (reference sequence). CDR3 length equals 14 residues. V shed 3 bases and J shed 0 bases, with 9 bases lying between them. CDR3 sequence (DNA): TGTGCCACCAGCAGGGACGGCAGCTCCTACGAGCAGTACTTC. This gives the protein CATSRDGSSYEQYF.

This clonotype has only a few counts. This chain links TRBV6-2 or TRBV6-3 with TRBJ2-1, with 7 nucleotides matching TRBD1. V trimming: 8 bases; J trimming: 7 bases; junction bases outside the gene matches: 11. The CDR3 consists of 14 residues. CDR1 is MNHEY and CDR2 is SVGEGT in the germline V gene. The CDR3 region is CASSFNRGGNEQFF. For the CDR3, the DNA is TGTGCCAGCTCCTTCAACAGGGGTGGGAATGAGCAGTTCTTC.

This sequence joins TRBV4-1 and TRBJ1-6; TRBD1 matches 8 bases. The CDR3 spans 16 residues. CDR1 and CDR2 from the germline V gene are MGHRA and YSYEKL. V dropped 4 bases and J dropped 9; count of bases not matched to a gene: 11. DNA of the CDR3: TGCGCCAGCAGCCCTCCGGACAGGGTATCCTCTTCACCCCTCCACTTT. It codes for CASSPPDRVSSSPLHF.

The V call is TRBV7-8, the J call TRBJ1-1; D is unclear. Germline V gene data show CDR1 as SGHVS and CDR2 as FQNEAQ. V lost 5 bases to trimming and J lost 1 base, with 14 bases between them. The CDR3 is 15 amino acids. CDR3 protein: CASSAYSGKNTEAFF. CDR3 coding DNA: TGTGCCAGCAGCGCCTACAGCGGAAAGAACACTGAAGCTTTCTTT. Using reference TRBV7-8 and TRBJ1-1 for the parts outside the CDR3, the full variable domain is GAGVSQSPRYKVAKRGQDVALRCDPISGHVSLFWYQQALGQGPEFLTYFQNEAQLDKSGLPSDRFFAERPEGSVSTLKIQRTQQEDSAVYLCASSAYSGKNTEAFFGQGTRLTVV.

The rearrangement links TRBV27 to TRBJ2-1, with 13 positions matching TRBD2. Germline values: CDR1 MNHEY, CDR2 SMNVEV (reference sequence). The CDR3 is 17 residues long. Trimming cost V 6 bases and J 4 bases; bases outside gene matches: 9. CDR3 residues: CASSRRLAGGQYNEQFF. The CDR3 DNA reads as TGTGCCAGCAGCCGACGACTAGCGGGGGGTCAATACAATGAGCAGTTCTTC.

The chain recombines TRBV7-2 with TRBJ1-1; possibly TRBD1 for D (6 bases). The CDR3 loop spans 15 amino acids. The ends were cut back, 1 base at V and 4 bases at J, with 13 bases in the middle. Germline V gene sequence: CDR1 SGHTA, CDR2 FQGNSA. The DNA of the CDR3 is TGTGCCAGCAGCTTAGTGAGGACAGCCTCCACTGAAGCTTTCTTT. Its translation is CASSLVRTASTEAFF.

V usage is TRBV24-1 and J usage is TRBJ2-1; 8 bases are shared with TRBD2. The CDR3 is 14 residues long. Per germline, CDR1 KGHDR and CDR2 SFDVKD. The trim removed 8 bases at V and 0 bases at J, leaving 2 bases unmatched. CDR3 bases: TGTGCCACCACCGGACTAGCCTCCTACAATGAGCAGTTCTTC. It translates to CATTGLASYNEQFF.

The table lists this clonotype with many counts. V gene TRBV11-3 combines with J gene TRBJ2-2; perhaps TRBD1 as D (5 bases). This CDR3 has 14 amino acids. Germline CDR1 is SGHNT and CDR2 is YENEEA. V dropped 5 bases and J dropped 0 bases, with 7 bases sitting between them. CDR3 in amino acids: CASSRGTNTGELFF. The DNA of the CDR3 is TGTGCCAGCAGCAGGGGTACGAACACCGGGGAGCTGTTTTTT.

This clonotype was recorded many times. The chain joins TRBV11-2 to TRBJ2-2; D ambiguous. V was pared by 3 bases and J by 4 bases, with 9 bases between. Germline V gene sequence: CDR1 SGHAT, CDR2 FQNNGV. CDR3 length equals 14 residues. The CDR3 sequence is CASSFRWVTGELFF. As DNA, the CDR3 is TGTGCCAGCAGCTTCCGTTGGGTCACCGGGGAGCTGTTTTTT.

This clonotype has ten or more counts. The gene calls are TRBV20-1 and TRBJ1-5; possible D gene TRBD1, 6 bases. The CDR3 sequence is 13 residues long. Germline V gives CDR1 DFQATT, CDR2 SNEGSKA (reference sequence). Trimming took 5 bases from V and 4 from J, leaving 12 bases between them. The CDR3: CSAVRDKNQPQHF. In DNA form, the CDR3 reads TGCAGTGCTGTACGGGACAAAAATCAGCCCCAGCATTTT.

Ten or more counts support this clonotype. The chain joins TRBV7-2 to TRBJ1-1, with D perhaps matching TRBD1 (5 bases). The V end lost 1 base, the J end lost 3 bases, and 12 bases lay between the germline ends. The CDR3 extends over 15 amino acids. The V gene's germline CDR1 is SGHTA and CDR2 FQGNSA. CDR3 sequence: CASSLVSGVDTEAFF. CDR3 DNA: TGTGCCAGCAGCTTAGTATCGGGGGTGGACACTGAAGCTTTCTTT. The full variable domain, in which reference TRBV7-2 and TRBJ1-1 provide the parts outside the CDR3, is GAGVSQSPSNKVTEKGKDVELRCDPISGHTALYWYRQSLGQGLEFLIYFQGNSAPDKSGLPSDRFSAERTGGSVSTLTIQRTQQEDSAVYLCASSLVSGVDTEAFFGQGTRLTVV.

This clonotype was recorded at least ten times. J is TRBJ2-2 and V is TRBV7-9; possibly TRBD1 for D (5 bases). Germline CDR1 is SEHNR and CDR2 is FQNEAQ (reference sequence). The length of the CDR3 is 14 residues. Trimming shortened V by 1 base and J by 8 bases, and 11 bases separated the two germline ends. CDR3 residues: CASSLEGLGGELFF. The CDR3 DNA follows: TGTGCCAGCAGCTTAGAGGGGCTTGGTGGGGAGCTGTTTTTT.

J is TRBJ1-2 and V is TRBV20-1; D remains unclear. Trimming took 3 bases from V and 4 from J, leaving 18 bases between them. CDR1 is DFQATT, CDR2 SNEGSKA, per germline (reference sequence). CDR3 size: 15 residues. The CDR3 DNA reads TGCAGTGCTAGTCTTCGGGCTCTACCTGGCTATGGCTACACCTTC. It yields the protein CSASLRALPGYGYTF.

In its sample, this clonotype was seen many times. Compared with germline, one end of the junction differs, possibly owing to a read error. The chain carries TRBV7-9 and TRBJ1-2, with D hard to call. CDR1 SEHNR and CDR2 FQNEAQ come from the germline V gene (reference sequence). The CDR3 loop spans 14 amino acids. The CDR3 is CARSLLNANYGYTF. The CDR3, as DNA: TGTGCCCGCAGCTTATTAAACGCCAACTATGGCTACACCTTC.

This chain joins TRBV11-1 and TRBJ2-3, with D possibly being TRBD1 (6 bases). V was shortened by 3 bases and J by 3 bases, with 25 bases between the two germline ends. CDR3 length: 19 residues. Per germline, CDR1 SGHAT and CDR2 FQDESV (reference sequence). This CDR3 is CASSFISGGLTVTTDTQYF. CDR3 DNA: TGTGCCAGCAGCTTCATATCTGGGGGCCTAACGGTTACTACAGATACGCAGTATTTT.

Ten or more counts support this clonotype. The chain recombines TRBV5-1 with TRBJ2-7; 8 bases line up with TRBD1. With V trimmed by 4 bases and J by 7 bases, 10 bases remained unmatched. This CDR3 region has 14 residues. Germline assignment: CDR1 SGHRS and CDR2 YFSETQ. CDR3 nucleotide sequence: TGCGCCAGCAGCCGGGGACAGGAAATCTTGGAGCAGTACTTC. Residues: CASSRGQEILEQYF.

CDR3 nucleotide sequence: TGCAGTGCTAGAGACAAATTCGAGCGGGAGGTCTCCTACAATGAGCAGTTCTTC. The encoded protein is CSARDKFEREVSYNEQFF. The chain joins TRBV20-1 to TRBJ2-1; 9 bases align to TRBD2. Trimming at V came to 0 bases and at J to 0 bases, leaving 9 bases not matched to a gene. The CDR3 runs 18 residues. Looked up from germline, CDR1 is DFQATT and CDR2 is SNEGSKA (reference sequence).

This clonotype was picked up a small number of times. The chain uses TRBV5-1 and TRBJ2-2; 8 nucleotides align to TRBD2. CDR1 SGHRS and CDR2 YFSETQ come from the germline V gene. V shed 3 bases, J shed 9 bases, and the junction held 25 bases outside the gene matches. The CDR3 loop spans 20 amino acids. The CDR3 DNA follows: TGCGCCAGCAGCTCCTTTACGGGGGGGGGCCCCCCGGGGAGTTACAGGGAGCTGTTTTTT. This codes for CASSSFTGGGPPGSYRELFF.

At least ten counts were recorded for this clonotype. The V call is TRBV7-9, the J call TRBJ1-4; TRBD1 agrees at 8 bases. Germline V gene data show CDR1 as SEHNR and CDR2 as FQNEAQ (reference sequence). The J segment lost 6 bases and the V segment lost 6 bases, leaving 6 bases of the junction unmatched. This CDR3 has 14 residues. The CDR3: CASSPQGAHEKLFF. CDR3 bases: TGTGCCAGCAGTCCCCAGGGGGCTCATGAAAAACTGTTTTTT.

Details on this clonotype: One base away lies a much larger clone, so this may be a sequencing read error. Here the CDR3 omits its conserved ending phenylalanine or tryptophan, so a read error is the likely source. The V call is TRBV6-2 or TRBV6-3, the J call TRBJ2-1, with D perhaps matching TRBD2 (5 bases). Germline loops: CDR1 MNHEY, CDR2 SVGEGT. The CDR3 totals 15 residues. V gave up 3 bases and J gave up 2 bases, with 11 bases separating them. The CDR3 protein is CASSYSASTYNEQFL. The CDR3 nucleotides are TGTGCCAGCAGTTATAGCGCCTCTACCTACAATGAGCAGTTCCTC.

This clonotype was picked up many times. This rearrangement joins TRBV27 to TRBJ2-5; 10 bases are a match to TRBD2. This CDR3 has 17 amino acids. Trimming cost V 4 bases and J 5 bases; bases outside gene matches: 13. Germline CDR1 reads MNHEY; CDR2 reads SMNVEV (reference sequence). The CDR3 is CASSSLAGGNFLETQYF. The CDR3 DNA is TGTGCCAGCAGTTCCTTAGCGGGGGGCAATTTTCTGGAGACCCAGTACTTC.

V is TRBV11-2 and J is TRBJ2-1; TRBD2 agrees at 14 bases. This CDR3 is 16 amino acids long. Trimming cost V 6 bases and J 7 bases; bases outside gene matches: 8. In germline, CDR1 is SGHAT, CDR2 FQNNGV. The CDR3 region is CASSPRLAGGQNEQFF. The CDR3 region has the DNA TGTGCCAGCAGTCCGCGACTAGCGGGGGGGCAAAATGAGCAGTTCTTC.